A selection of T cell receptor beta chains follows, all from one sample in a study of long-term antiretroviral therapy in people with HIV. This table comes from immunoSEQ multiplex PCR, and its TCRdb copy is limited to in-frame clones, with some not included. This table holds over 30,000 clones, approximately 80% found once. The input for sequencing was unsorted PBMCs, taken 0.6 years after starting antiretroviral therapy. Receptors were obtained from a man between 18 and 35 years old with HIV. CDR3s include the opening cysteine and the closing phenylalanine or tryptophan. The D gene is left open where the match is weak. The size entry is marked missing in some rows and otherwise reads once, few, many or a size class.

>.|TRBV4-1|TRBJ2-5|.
CASSQDWGSGYQETQYF
TGCGCCAGCAGCCAAGATTGGGGGAGTGGGTACCAAGAGACCCAGTACTTC
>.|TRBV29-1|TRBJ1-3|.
CSDPKPGCGNTIYF
TGCAGCGACCCTAAACCAGGGTGTGGAAACACCATATATTTT
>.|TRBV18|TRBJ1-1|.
CASSPRVGGLTEAFF
TGTGCCAGCTCACCACGGGTAGGGGGGCTCACTGAAGCTTTCTTT
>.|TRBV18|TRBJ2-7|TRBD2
CASSPSLAGGYEQYF
TGTGCCAGCTCACCATCGCTAGCGGGAGGATACGAGCAGTACTTC
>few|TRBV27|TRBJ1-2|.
CASSLTPAGLYGYTF
TGTGCCAGCAGTTTAACCCCCGCAGGGCTATATGGCTACACCTTC
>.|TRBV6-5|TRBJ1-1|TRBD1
CASSRGQNTEAFF
TGTGCCAGCAGTAGGGGGCAAAACACTGAAGCTTTCTTT
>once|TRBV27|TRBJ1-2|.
CASSLNRNYGYTF
TGTGCCAGCAGTTTAAACAGAAACTATGGCTACACCTTC
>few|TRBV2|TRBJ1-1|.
CASRRTDTEAFF
TGTGCCAGCCGCCGGACGGACACTGAAGCTTTCTTT
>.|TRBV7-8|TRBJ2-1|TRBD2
CASSPRLAGGYNEQFF
TGTGCCAGCAGCCCCCGACTAGCGGGAGGCTACAATGAGCAGTTCTTC
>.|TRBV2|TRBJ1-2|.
CASSVDQAAGGYTF
TGTGCCAGCAGTGTTGACCAGGCTGCGGGTGGCTACACCTTC
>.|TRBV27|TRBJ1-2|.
CASSTGLGGYTF
TGTGCCAGCAGTACGGGACTTGGCGGCTACACCTTC
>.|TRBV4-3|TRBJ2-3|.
CASSQDVPTDTQYF
TGCGCCAGCAGCCAAGATGTACCCACGGATACGCAGTATTTT
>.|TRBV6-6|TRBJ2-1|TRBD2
CASRGRETYNEQFF
TGTGCCAGCAGAGGGCGGGAGACCTACAATGAGCAGTTCTTC
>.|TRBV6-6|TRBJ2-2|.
CASSSSGIGELFF
TGTGCCAGCAGTTCCTCAGGGATCGGGGAGCTGTTTTTT
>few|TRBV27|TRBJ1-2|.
CASSLEGGRGRYGYTF
TGTGCCAGCAGTTTAGAAGGGGGAAGAGGGCGGTATGGCTACACCTTC
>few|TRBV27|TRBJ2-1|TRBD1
CASSSGTGYSYNEQFF
TGTGCCAGCAGTTCCGGGACAGGGTACTCCTACAATGAGCAGTTCTTC
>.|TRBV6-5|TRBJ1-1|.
CASRPTGNTEAFF
TGTGCCAGCAGGCCGACAGGGAACACTGAAGCTTTCTTT
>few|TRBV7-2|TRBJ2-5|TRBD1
CASSPDRGPQYF
TGTGCCAGCAGCCCGGACAGGGGACCCCAGTACTTC
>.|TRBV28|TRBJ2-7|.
CASSGPNDPSQQYF
TGTGCCAGCAGCGGTCCCAATGACCCATCTCAGCAGTACTTC
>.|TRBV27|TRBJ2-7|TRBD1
CASSFGQGDGEQYF
TGTGCCAGCAGTTTCGGACAGGGGGACGGCGAGCAGTACTTC
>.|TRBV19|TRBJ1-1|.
CASSIGEGTEAFF
TGTGCCAGTAGTATAGGAGAGGGAACTGAAGCTTTCTTT
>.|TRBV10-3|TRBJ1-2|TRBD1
CAISEPSAYRGRLIGYTF
TGTGCCATCAGTGAGCCGAGCGCCTACAGGGGTCGGCTTATAGGCTACACCTTC
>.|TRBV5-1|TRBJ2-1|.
CASSPRPPESYNEQFF
TGCGCCAGCAGCCCTAGACCCCCCGAATCCTACAATGAGCAGTTCTTC
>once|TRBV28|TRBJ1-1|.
CASSFLLVAFF
TGTGCCAGCAGTTTCCTATTGGTAGCTTTCTTT
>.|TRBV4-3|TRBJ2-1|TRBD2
CASSLIDGGNEQFF
TGCGCCAGCAGCCTCATAGACGGGGGGAATGAGCAGTTCTTC
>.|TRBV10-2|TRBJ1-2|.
CATKDGSFYGYTF
TGCGCCACCAAGGACGGCAGCTTCTATGGCTACACCTTC
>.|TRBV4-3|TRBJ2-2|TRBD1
CASSQGLPGQGGTGELFF
TGCGCCAGCAGCCAAGGGTTACCGGGACAGGGGGGCACCGGGGAGCTGTTTTTT
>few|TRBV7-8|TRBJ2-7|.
CASSLPPPGLPYEQYF
TGTGCCAGCAGCTTACCGCCCCCGGGACTTCCCTACGAGCAGTACTTC
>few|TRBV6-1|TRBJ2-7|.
CASSLGSGIDEQYF
TGTGCCAGCAGTCTAGGGTCGGGGATCGACGAGCAGTACTTC